This is a list of T cell receptor beta chains from one sample in a study of T cell responses to AZD1222 COVID-19 vaccine. Method: immunoSEQ multiplex PCR; TCRdb's copy keeps in-frame clones and lacks some. This table holds some 94,000 clones, around nine tenths found once. This specimen was peripheral blood, taken 28 days after the second AZD1222 dose. These receptors all come from an adult who received the AZD1222 COVID-19 vaccine. Both conserved end residues are part of each CDR3. Each record gives: D gene, clone size, CDR3 length, J gene, V gene, CDR3 protein, CDR3 DNA. A D gene is named only where the DNA matches it firmly. The size of a clone is reported for some rows only, either as once, few or many, or as a class for expanded clones.

>-|-|15|TRBJ1-5|TRBV6-1
CASSELFGGNQPQHF
TGTGCCAGCAGTGAATTGTTTGGGGGGAATCAGCCCCAGCATTTT
>-|-|13|TRBJ1-2|TRBV12-3/TRBV12-4
CASSLGQVYGYTF
TGTGCCAGCAGTTTGGGGCAGGTCTATGGCTACACCTTC
>-|-|16|TRBJ2-7|TRBV28
CASSWSKATGGYEQYF
TGTGCCAGCAGTTGGAGCAAGGCCACGGGTGGCTACGAGCAGTACTTC
>-|-|15|TRBJ2-4|TRBV7-9
CASSSASWAKNIQYF
TGTGCCAGCAGCTCAGCCTCATGGGCCAAAAACATTCAGTACTTC
>TRBD1|few|16|TRBJ1-1|TRBV7-9
CASDRGTVGMDTEAFF
TGTGCCAGCGACCGGGGGACAGTGGGAATGGACACTGAAGCTTTCTTT
>TRBD2|-|16|TRBJ2-7|TRBV4-3
CASSQDTSGGSYEQYF
TGCGCCAGCAGCCAAGATACTAGCGGGGGGTCCTACGAGCAGTACTTC
>-|-|16|TRBJ2-5|TRBV3-1/TRBV3-2
CASSQEGDSSWQTQYF
TGTGCCAGCAGCCAAGAAGGGGACTCCTCCTGGCAGACCCAGTACTTC
>-|-|14|TRBJ1-2|TRBV10-3
CAISEDVSYYGYTF
TGTGCCATCAGTGAGGATGTCAGCTACTATGGCTACACCTTC
>TRBD2|once|13|TRBJ2-2|TRBV24-1
CATGGGNTGELFF
TGTGCCACCGGGGGGGGGAACACCGGGGAGCTGTTTTTT
>-|once|15|TRBJ1-1|TRBV30
CAWSTPNRSNTEAFF
TGTGCCTGGAGTACACCTAATCGGTCGAACACTGAAGCTTTCTTT
>TRBD2|-|11|TRBJ2-1|TRBV6-5
CASSYPAGEVF
TGTGCCAGCAGTTACCCCGCGGGGGAAGTCTTC
>-|-|15|TRBJ1-6|TRBV25-1
CAISQRTLNNSPLHF
TGTGCCATCTCCCAGAGGACACTTAATAATTCACCCCTCCACTTT
>-|-|14|TRBJ2-7|TRBV25-1
CASSVLQGGGEQYF
TGTGCCAGCAGTGTCCTCCAGGGTGGGGGCGAGCAGTACTTC
>-|-|16|TRBJ1-1|TRBV7-3
CASSSYSASLLTEAFF
TGTGCCAGCAGCTCATATTCCGCTTCCTTACTCACTGAAGCTTTCTTT
>-|-|15|TRBJ1-6|TRBV21-1
CASSKRDRDNSPLHF
TGTGCCAGCAGTAAAAGGGACAGAGATAATTCACCCCTCCACTTT
>-|few|15|TRBJ1-6|TRBV19
CASSGGVLGNSPLHF
TGTGCCAGTAGTGGGGGGGTCCTCGGGAATTCACCCCTCCACTTT
>-|-|13|TRBJ1-2|TRBV4-3
CASSQGSGNGYTF
TGCGCCAGCAGCCAAGGATCCGGGAATGGCTACACCTTC
>-|-|12|TRBJ1-1|TRBV19
CASSRGNTEAFF
TGTGCCAGTAGTAGGGGGAACACTGAAGCTTTCTTT
>TRBD1|-|14|TRBJ1-2|TRBV11-2
CASSLAGTGGPYTF
TGTGCCAGCAGCTTAGCCGGGACAGGGGGCCCCTACACCTTC
>TRBD2|-|13|TRBJ2-3|TRBV7-2
CAARLAGGDTQYF
TGTGCCGCCAGGCTAGCGGGGGGAGATACGCAGTATTTT
>TRBD1|-|16|TRBJ2-2|TRBV2
CASSEQGAFNTGELFF
TGTGCCAGCAGTGAACAGGGGGCTTTCAACACCGGGGAGCTGTTTTTT
>-|-|15|TRBJ2-6|TRBV27
CASSLRFTGANVLTF
TGTGCCAGCAGTTTAAGGTTCACTGGGGCCAACGTCCTGACTTTC
>-|-|16|TRBJ2-2|TRBV7-9
CASSLYIGFGAGELFF
TGTGCCAGCAGCTTATATATCGGGTTTGGCGCCGGGGAGCTGTTTTTT
>-|-|14|TRBJ1-4|TRBV6-5
CASSYDQGWEKLFF
TGTGCCAGCAGTTACGACCAGGGTTGGGAAAAACTGTTTTTT
>TRBD1|-|13|TRBJ2-5|TRBV3-1/TRBV3-2
CASRPGGLETQYF
TGTGCCAGCAGGCCAGGGGGTTTGGAGACCCAGTACTTC
>-|-|17|TRBJ1-6|TRBV21-1
CASSKNGQGACNSPLHF
TGTGCCAGCAGCAAAAATGGACAGGGGGCGTGTAATTCACCCCTCCACTTT
>TRBD1|-|17|TRBJ2-6|TRBV18
CASSPKTGLSGANVLTF
TGTGCCAGCTCACCAAAGACAGGGCTCTCTGGGGCCAACGTCCTGACTTTC
>-|-|15|TRBJ2-1|TRBV5-6
CASSQIKATYNEQFF
TGTGCCAGCAGCCAAATAAAGGCAACCTACAATGAGCAGTTCTTC
>-|-|12|TRBJ1-6|TRBV2
CASRRPGSPLHF
TGTGCCAGCCGAAGACCGGGTTCACCCCTCCACTTT
>-|-|12|TRBJ1-2|TRBV10-3
CAISATVYGYTF
TGTGCCATCAGTGCAACAGTCTATGGCTACACCTTC
>TRBD2|-|16|TRBJ2-3|TRBV24-1
CATSELAGGPTDTQYF
TGTGCCACCAGTGAACTAGCGGGGGGGCCCACAGATACGCAGTATTTT
>-|-|13|TRBJ2-7|TRBV2
CASSALQEPSKYF
TGTGCCAGCAGTGCGCTCCAGGAACCCAGCAAGTACTTC
>-|-|16|TRBJ1-5|TRBV5-1
CASSLWGLTENQPQHF
TGCGCCAGCAGCTTGTGGGGGCTCACGGAGAATCAGCCCCAGCATTTT
>TRBD2|-|17|TRBJ2-7|TRBV30
CAVRLAGGPTLSYEQYF
TGTGCCGTGAGACTAGCGGGGGGGCCCACCCTCTCCTACGAGCAGTACTTC
>-|-|11|TRBJ2-7|TRBV28
CASSSNYEQYF
TGTGCCAGCAGTTCTAACTACGAGCAGTACTTC
>-|-|16|TRBJ2-3|TRBV4-2
CASSQEGRTATDTQYF
TGTGCCAGCAGCCAAGAGGGGAGGACTGCAACAGATACGCAGTATTTT
>-|-|14|TRBJ2-3|TRBV2
CASSEAGGTDTQYF
TGTGCCAGCAGTGAAGCAGGGGGCACAGATACGCAGTATTTT
>TRBD2|-|17|TRBJ2-1|TRBV25-1
CASSEFRTSGGIAEQFF
TGTGCCAGCAGTGAATTTCGAACTAGCGGGGGGATCGCGGAGCAGTTCTTC
>-|-|16|TRBJ1-2|TRBV5-8
CASSTLWGGANYGYTF
TGTGCCAGCAGCACCCTATGGGGCGGGGCTAACTATGGCTACACCTTC
>-|-|15|TRBJ1-2|TRBV10-3
CAISEGGWGSYGYTF
TGTGCCATCAGTGAGGGGGGGTGGGGAAGCTATGGCTACACCTTC
>TRBD1|-|16|TRBJ2-5|TRBV7-6
CASSLGVGGKKETQYF
TGTGCCAGCAGCTTAGGGGTAGGGGGCAAGAAAGAGACCCAGTACTTC
>-|-|14|TRBJ1-1|TRBV19
CATRGDSLNTEAFF
TGTGCCACGAGGGGAGACAGCCTGAACACTGAAGCTTTCTTT
>-|-|16|TRBJ2-3|TRBV27
CASSSPIDRSGDTQYF
TGTGCCAGCAGTTCGCCGATCGACAGGAGCGGAGATACGCAGTATTTT
>-|-|15|TRBJ2-3|TRBV5-1
CASSLDLGSTDTQYF
TGCGCCAGCAGCTTGGATCTGGGAAGCACAGATACGCAGTATTTT
>-|-|15|TRBJ1-6|TRBV5-5
CASSLSPNNNSPLHF
TGTGCCAGCAGCTTGTCCCCAAATAATAATTCACCCCTCCACTTT
>TRBD1|-|14|TRBJ2-5|TRBV6-4
CASRYSGGWETQYF
TGTGCCAGCAGGTACTCAGGGGGCTGGGAGACCCAGTACTTC
>TRBD2|-|16|TRBJ2-2|TRBV14
CASSKPGLALAGELFF
TGTGCCAGCAGCAAACCGGGACTAGCGTTGGCCGGGGAGCTGTTTTTT
>-|-|15|TRBJ2-1|TRBV15
CATSRVVSSYNEQFF
TGTGCCACCAGCAGAGTTGTAAGCTCCTACAATGAGCAGTTCTTC
>-|-|14|TRBJ2-2|TRBV10-1
CASSTGGHTGELFF
TGCGCCAGCAGTACTGGGGGACACACCGGGGAGCTGTTTTTT